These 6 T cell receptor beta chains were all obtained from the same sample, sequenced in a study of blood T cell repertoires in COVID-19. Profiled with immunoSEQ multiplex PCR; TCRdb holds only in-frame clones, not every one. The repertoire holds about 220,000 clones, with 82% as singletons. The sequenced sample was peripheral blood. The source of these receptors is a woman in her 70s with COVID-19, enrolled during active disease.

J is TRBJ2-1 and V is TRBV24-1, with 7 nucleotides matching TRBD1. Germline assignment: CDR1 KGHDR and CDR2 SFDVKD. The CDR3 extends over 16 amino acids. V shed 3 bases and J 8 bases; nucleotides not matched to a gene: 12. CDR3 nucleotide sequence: TGTGCCACCAGTGATCGAGGACAGGACGTTTTAGATGAGCAGTTCTTC. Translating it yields CATSDRGQDVLDEQFF.

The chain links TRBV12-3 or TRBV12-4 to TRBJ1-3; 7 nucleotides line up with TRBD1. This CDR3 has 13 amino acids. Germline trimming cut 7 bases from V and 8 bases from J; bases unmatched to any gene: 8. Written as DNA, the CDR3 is TGTGCCAGCACCATGACAGGGACGGACACCATATATTTT. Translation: CASTMTGTDTIYF.

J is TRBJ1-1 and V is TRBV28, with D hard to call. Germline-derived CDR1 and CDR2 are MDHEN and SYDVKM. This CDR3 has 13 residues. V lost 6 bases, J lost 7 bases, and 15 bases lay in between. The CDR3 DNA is TGTGCCAGCAGCCCGAGCGCTCTTAGTGAAGCTTTCTTT. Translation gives CASSPSALSEAFF.

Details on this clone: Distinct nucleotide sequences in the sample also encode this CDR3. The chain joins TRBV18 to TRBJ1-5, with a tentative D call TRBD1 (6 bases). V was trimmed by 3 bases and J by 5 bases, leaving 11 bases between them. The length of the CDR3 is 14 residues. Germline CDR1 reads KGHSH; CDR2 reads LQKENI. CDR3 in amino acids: CASSPQGSDQPQHF. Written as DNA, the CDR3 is TGTGCCAGCTCACCTCAGGGGTCAGATCAGCCCCAGCATTTT.

CDR3 loop: CASSGLGQERNEQYF. The CDR3 nucleotides read TGTGCCAGCAGCGGTCTGGGACAGGAGAGAAACGAGCAGTACTTC. The chain carries TRBV27 and TRBJ2-7, with TRBD1 matching 8 bases. V shed 6 bases and J 5 bases; nucleotides not matched to a gene: 12. The CDR3 totals 15 residues. CDR1 MNHEY and CDR2 SMNVEV come from the germline V gene (reference sequence).

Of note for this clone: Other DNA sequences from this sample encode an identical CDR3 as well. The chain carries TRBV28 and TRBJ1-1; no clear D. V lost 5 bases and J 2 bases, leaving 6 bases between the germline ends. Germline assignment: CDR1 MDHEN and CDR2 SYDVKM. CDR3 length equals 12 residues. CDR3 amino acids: CASSLLNTEAFF. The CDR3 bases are TGTGCCAGCAGTCTCTTAAACACTGAAGCTTTCTTT.